The present TCR beta chain was sequenced within a study of shared clonotypes between healthy human individuals (dated by TCRdb to between 2020 and 2021). Regarding the complete study: The cohort comprised a couple of women and three men aged 18 to 49 years. Blood TCR repertoires of 5 or 6 healthy adults were deeply sequenced to estimate repertoire size and the extent of clonotype sharing between individuals. For each donor, three plates each were used for CD4 naive and CD4 memory, two plates were used for CD8 naive, and one plate was used for CD8 memory. To increase sequencing depth and limit assay-specific biases, TCR repertoire library preparation and sequencing were carried out by different laboratories using diverse techniques. Each donor's leukapheresis produced roughly between roughly 0.85 and 9.5 billion PBMCs.

TCR CDR3 regions were amplified from genomic DNA by multiplex PCR using the deep immunoSEQ assay. For each cell subset, the extracted genomic DNA was distributed evenly across all wells of several immunoSEQ 96-well plates, and each plate served as one replicate. For sorted subsets, each replicate PCR was loaded with 200 to 250 ng genomic DNA, equivalent to about 33,000 T cell genomes. Purified libraries were measured with a Qubit 3.0 fluorometer, size-checked on a Bioanalyzer 2100, and measured again with the KAPA Library Quantification kit. Each immunoSEQ 96-well plate was sequenced on its own single-read 150-cycle Illumina NextSeq 550 flow cell. The paper's data handling went like this. The immunoSEQ output contained only junctional sequences without quality scores, so filtering could not match that applied to full-length reads. To assign V/J genes and CDR3, sequences were annotated using PyIR, a Python wrapper for IgBLAST v1.9, with IMGT germline references. Reads were filtered out if the reads had weak V/J assignments (E-value above 1e-6), no CDR3, stop codons, out-of-frame junctions, or ambiguous translated residues. V3J clonotypes were defined by identical inferred V gene, J gene, and CDR3 amino acid sequence. Percentage overlap between repertoires was calculated by dividing the number of shared unique clonotypes by the size of the smaller repertoire. Three approaches were used to assess repertoire richness: RTK rarefaction, the Chao1 estimator, and Recon v2.1 estimates of unobserved clonotypes. Generation probabilities were computed with OLGA for all TCRbeta clonotypes obtained by the gDNA method from a handful of donors. This immuneACCESS table, as held by TCRdb, lists in-frame sequences with V and J called but not all clones. Of the missing ones, under half trace to an unresolved V gene in checked studies; the others have no known cause. The DNA was the basis for D and trimming; V, J and clone size are from that table. The sample table holds millions of clones, of which approximately 95% were seen once. Under 0.45% of the sample goes to the ten largest clones.

In the case of this clone: What this receptor recognizes is not known. Base-call qualities are not available, and no considerably larger clone is one nucleotide away.

Findings and caveats that apply to the study as a whole: Pairwise subsampling led to the expectation that sequencing depth would affect the degree of clonotype sharing among donors. Sharing across a handful of donors was observed for roughly 5.4% of naive CD4, 3% to 3.5% of naive CD8, roughly 2.3% of memory CD4, and around 0.4% of memory CD8 clonotypes. Estimated clonotype richness was generally larger for naive than for memory subsets. Sampling was restricted to blood, and TCR repertoires in tissues likely differ from the TCR repertoires found in blood. Even with the large sequencing depth, rarefaction of the sorted-subset datasets indicated that sequencing was incomplete. Because the study included only a small number of donors, the genetic and exposure-history diversity represented was limited. Higher generation probabilities were observed for clonotypes shared by all four sorted-subset donors than for non-shared clonotypes.

The donors were healthy, HIV-negative adults with no recently reported acute infections or vaccinations. All donors were Caucasian adults living in Nashville, Tennessee, USA. CD4+ T cells were enriched through magnetic negative selection, after which naive cells were positively selected on CD45RA and the remaining negative fraction served as the memory subset. After blood collection by leukapheresis, PBMCs were isolated using Ficoll-Histopaque density gradient centrifugation and then cryopreserved in the vapor phase of liquid nitrogen. Analytical flow cytometry was used to check the purity and quantity of each magnetically sorted T cell population. From each sorted fraction, genomic DNA was isolated and quantified by UV absorbance on a Nanodrop 2000c. V is cut by 3 bases and J by 0 bases, and the space between the germline ends is 9 bases. CDR1 and CDR2, per the germline V gene, are MGHDK and SYGVNS. Its CDR3 holds 15 amino acids, cysteine through phenylalanine. Solely the CDR3 DNA is kept, with 45 bases framed from the first base.

The sequence came from a man younger than 35 in good health. Some clones in this sample may be carry-over from other donors' samples. The source material was naive CD4+ T cells from PBMCs. The cell subset or site label corresponds to: CD45RA+ positively selected. The V and J segments used are TRBV25-1 and TRBJ1-3, with TRBD1 perhaps the D gene, on 5 matching bases. The DNA sequence is TGTGCCAGCAGTGAGAAGGGGCGCTCTGGAAACACCATATATTTT. Translated, it reads CASSEKGRSGNTIYF.